These 30 T cell receptor beta chains came from one sample sequenced in a study of CD8 T cells in ankylosing spondylitis. One entry per CDR3 protein results from TCRdb running MiXCR on the 5' RACE reads. Altogether tens of thousands of distinct CDR3 sequences are present, 2.7% being singletons, with the ten largest covering 4.6%. The specimen sequenced was blood, either unsorted or a sorted T cell fraction (not recorded which). The receptor set was obtained from a male donor with ankylosing spondylitis or in good health (not recorded which).

At least ten counts were recorded for this clonotype. V usage is TRBV9 and J usage is TRBJ2-5; D call uncertain. From germline, CDR1 is SGDLS and CDR2 YYNGEE. V was cut by 0 bases and J by 7 bases, with 19 bases left in between. The CDR3 is 16 amino acids. The CDR3 loop is CASSVGSDLTGGTQYF. The DNA of the CDR3 is TGTGCCAGCAGCGTAGGGTCTGACCTGACGGGCGGGACCCAGTACTTC. The full variable domain, its missing parts supplied by reference TRBV9 and TRBJ2-5, is DSGVTQTPKHLITATGQRVTLRCSPRSGDLSVYWYQQSLDQGLQFLIQYYNGEERAKGNILERFSAQQFPDLHSELNLSSLELGDSALYFCASSVGSDLTGGTQYFGPGTRLLVL.

This clonotype has at least ten counts. The chain carries TRBV9 and TRBJ2-1, with unresolved D. The CDR3 covers 13 residues. Per the germline V gene, CDR1 is SGDLS and CDR2 is YYNGEE. The ends were cut back, 5 bases at V and 7 bases at J, with 13 bases in the middle. This CDR3 reads CASSLTRGNEQFF. CDR3 bases: TGTGCCAGCAGTTTGACCCGAGGTAATGAGCAGTTCTTC.

This clonotype was seen many times. V usage is TRBV9 and J usage is TRBJ1-2; D is uncertain. From germline, CDR1 is SGDLS and CDR2 YYNGEE. V was shortened by 0 bases and J by 4 bases, with 13 bases between the two germline ends. The CDR3 runs 15 residues. In nucleotides, the CDR3 is TGTGCCAGCAGCGTAGAGTCCAGGCCCTTCTATGGCTACACCTTC. Translation: CASSVESRPFYGYTF. Filled out from reference TRBV9 and TRBJ1-2, the complete variable domain reads DSGVTQTPKHLITATGQRVTLRCSPRSGDLSVYWYQQSLDQGLQFLIQYYNGEERAKGNILERFSAQQFPDLHSELNLSSLELGDSALYFCASSVESRPFYGYTFGSGTRLTVV.

This clonotype was counted at least ten times. This chain links TRBV9 with TRBJ2-1; 7 nucleotides agree with TRBD2. There are 15 residues in the CDR3. Trimming at V came to 3 bases and at J to 4 bases, leaving 7 bases not matched to a gene. CDR1 SGDLS and CDR2 YYNGEE come from the germline V gene. CDR3 DNA sequence: TGTGCCAGCAGCGGACTGCTAGCGGAATACAATGAGCAGTTCTTC. It translates to CASSGLLAEYNEQFF.

This clonotype was recorded many times. The chain uses TRBV9 and TRBJ2-1, with TRBD2 matching 8 bases. The V gene end was trimmed by 0 bases and the J gene end by 8 bases; junction bases not matched to a gene: 7. Germline V CDR1 and CDR2: SGDLS, YYNGEE. The CDR3 extends over 15 amino acids. CDR3 loop: CASSVGSGSRDEQFF. As DNA, the CDR3 is TGTGCCAGCAGCGTAGGCAGCGGGAGTAGGGATGAGCAGTTCTTC.

This clonotype was seen at least ten times. The V gene is TRBV9, the J gene TRBJ2-3, with 12 nucleotides matching TRBD1. The junction had 2 bases not matched to a gene; V was cut back by 2 bases and J by 4 bases. The CDR3 spans 15 residues. CDR1 is SGDLS, CDR2 YYNGEE, per germline. This CDR3 reads CASSVGQGASDTQYF. The CDR3 bases are TGTGCCAGCAGCGTGGGACAGGGGGCTTCAGATACGCAGTATTTT.

This clonotype showed up many times. This sequence joins TRBV9 and TRBJ2-7; a weak D match, TRBD1 (7 bases). This CDR3 has 15 residues. Germline V lookup: CDR1 SGDLS, CDR2 YYNGEE. Between the trimmed V and J ends, which lost 0 bases and 3 bases, there was a span of 13 bases. The CDR3 loop reads CASSVGGTVVYEQYF. CDR3 sequence (DNA): TGTGCCAGCAGCGTAGGCGGGACAGTCGTCTACGAGCAGTACTTC.

This clonotype was counted many times. V usage is TRBV9 and J usage is TRBJ2-5; possible D gene TRBD1, 5 bases. CDR3 length: 14 amino acids. Germline lookup yields CDR1 SGDLS and CDR2 YYNGEE. V gave up 7 bases and J gave up 7 bases, with 20 bases separating them. In DNA, the CDR3 is TGTGCCAGCGGCGCTGGGGCCTCCGTGGGGACCCAGTACTTC. As protein: CASGAGASVGTQYF.

This clonotype was seen many times. This chain links TRBV9 with TRBJ2-3, with unresolved D. This CDR3 is built from 13 residues. From germline, CDR1 is SGDLS and CDR2 YYNGEE. Deletions cut 3 bases from V and 0 bases from J, with 5 bases between. The CDR3 nucleotides read TGTGCCAGCAGCGGGGTTAGCACAGATACGCAGTATTTT. Translation gives CASSGVSTDTQYF.

Ten or more counts support this clonotype. The V call is TRBV9, the J call TRBJ2-1; D gene ambiguous. Germline values: CDR1 SGDLS, CDR2 YYNGEE. The germline V and J ends were trimmed by 4 bases and 7 bases, with 12 bases remaining between them. The CDR3 length is 13 residues. The CDR3 here is CASSPSVENEQFF. The CDR3 DNA follows: TGTGCCAGCAGCCCCTCGGTTGAGAATGAGCAGTTCTTC. The full variable domain, completed using reference TRBV9 and TRBJ2-1, is DSGVTQTPKHLITATGQRVTLRCSPRSGDLSVYWYQQSLDQGLQFLIQYYNGEERAKGNILERFSAQQFPDLHSELNLSSLELGDSALYFCASSPSVENEQFFGPGTRLTVL.

This clonotype was seen repeatedly, ten times or more. The chain carries TRBV9 and TRBJ1-1; D uncertain. Germline CDR1 is SGDLS and CDR2 is YYNGEE. V was pared by 5 bases and J by 10 bases, with 12 bases between. This CDR3 comprises 11 residues. The CDR3: CASRGNGVAFF. CDR3 DNA: TGTGCCAGCAGAGGAAATGGAGTAGCTTTCTTT.

In this sample, this clonotype turned up many times. The CDR3 spells CASSVAGKGYTF. DNA of the CDR3: TGTGCCAGCAGCGTAGCGGGGAAAGGCTACACCTTC. The gene calls are TRBV9 and TRBJ1-2; D is uncertain. Trimming cost V 0 bases and J 8 bases, with 8 bases left between them. The germline V gene has CDR1 SGDLS and CDR2 YYNGEE. This CDR3 spans 12 amino acids.

This clonotype has a count of ten or more. The rearrangement uses TRBV9 and TRBJ2-7, with 10 bases aligning to TRBD2. Trimming cost V 3 bases and J 0 bases; bases outside gene matches: 3. CDR1 and CDR2 from the germline V gene are SGDLS and YYNGEE. The length of the CDR3 is 15 residues. CDR3 DNA: TGTGCCAGCAGCGAGGGGACTAGCGCCTCCTACGAGCAGTACTTC. Protein sequence: CASSEGTSASYEQYF.

This clonotype was counted ten times or more. The chain joins TRBV9 to TRBJ2-2, with D maybe TRBD2 (6 bases). This CDR3 has 15 amino acids. Germline CDR1 and CDR2: SGDLS and YYNGEE. V was shortened by 4 bases and J by 2 bases, with 12 bases between the two germline ends. The CDR3 DNA follows: TGTGCCAGCAGCTCAGGGACTCCAAACACCGGGGAGCTGTTTTTT. Translating gives CASSSGTPNTGELFF.

The chain couples TRBV9 to TRBJ2-3, with D uncertain. V gave up 0 bases and J gave up 2 bases, with 13 bases separating them. Germline lookup yields CDR1 SGDLS and CDR2 YYNGEE. The CDR3 runs 16 residues. The CDR3 bases are TGTGCCAGCAGCGTAGGGGTGGGGTCCTTCACAGATACGCAGTATTTT. Translation gives CASSVGVGSFTDTQYF.

This clonotype was seen ten or more times. With a much larger clone just one base away, this may be a read error. The rearrangement links TRBV9 to TRBJ2-1; 8 nucleotides line up with TRBD2. The germline gives CDR1 SGDLS, CDR2 YYNGEE. This CDR3 has 15 amino acids. The V segment lost 1 base and the J segment 0 bases; nucleotides outside the gene matches: 0. CDR3 protein: CASSVSGGSYNEQFF. CDR3 coding DNA: TGTGCCAGCAGCGTAAGCGGGGGCTCCTACAATGAGCAGTTCTTC.

This clonotype was seen repeatedly, ten times or more. This chain connects TRBV9 to TRBJ2-2; TRBD2 is a possible D gene (6 bases). This CDR3 spans 15 amino acids. V gave up 7 bases and J gave up 2 bases, with 15 bases separating them. The germline CDR1 and CDR2 sequences are SGDLS and YYNGEE. The CDR3 DNA reads TGTGCCAGCGGAGGGGTAAGGCTTAACACCGGGGAGCTGTTTTTT. The encoded protein is CASGGVRLNTGELFF.

This clonotype was found many times. The CDR3 DNA sequence: TGTGCCAGCAGCCCGGGGACTAGTGCGGTTGGGAGCACAGATACGCAGTATTTT. Translating gives CASSPGTSAVGSTDTQYF. V gene TRBV9 combines with J gene TRBJ2-3; 8 bases line up with TRBD2. V was clipped by 4 bases and J by 0 bases; unmatched bases: 13. This CDR3 region has 18 residues. Germline loops: CDR1 SGDLS, CDR2 YYNGEE.

This clonotype has ten or more counts. The chain combines TRBV9 with TRBJ2-7; 7 nucleotides line up with TRBD1. Germline V gives CDR1 SGDLS, CDR2 YYNGEE. This CDR3 has 15 amino acids. J gave up 6 bases and V 1 base, and 10 bases lay outside the gene matches. Here the CDR3 reads CASSVKGAIPAEQYF. CDR3 sequence (DNA): TGTGCCAGCAGCGTAAAGGGGGCGATTCCTGCCGAGCAGTACTTC.

This clonotype was counted at least ten times. The chain combines TRBV9 with TRBJ2-1; possibly TRBD2 for D (6 bases). Germline V gene data show CDR1 as SGDLS and CDR2 as YYNGEE. V lost 0 bases to trimming and J lost 0 bases, with 13 bases between them. The CDR3 contains 17 residues. The chain's CDR3 is CASSVGGAGPSYNEQFF. In DNA form, the CDR3 reads TGTGCCAGCAGCGTAGGGGGAGCGGGTCCCTCCTACAATGAGCAGTTCTTC.

The chain employs TRBV9 and TRBJ2-7; no firm D call. The CDR3 extends over 15 amino acids. Deletions cut 4 bases from V and 6 bases from J, with 20 bases between. Germline values: CDR1 SGDLS, CDR2 YYNGEE. CDR3: CASSPDEKRDREQYF. CDR3 nucleotides: TGTGCCAGCAGCCCCGATGAAAAGCGTGACCGCGAGCAGTACTTC.

This clonotype has a count of ten or more. V and J are TRBV9 and TRBJ2-7; no firm D call. Deletions cut 0 bases from V and 4 bases from J, with 11 bases between. Germline V CDR1 and CDR2: SGDLS, YYNGEE. The CDR3 is made up of 14 amino acids. In DNA, the CDR3 is TGTGCCAGCAGCGTAGGACATGAGTGGTACGAGCAGTACTTC. Its translation: CASSVGHEWYEQYF.

This clonotype turned up a few times. The rearrangement links TRBV9 to TRBJ2-6, with 10 bases identical to TRBD2. Germline-derived CDR1 and CDR2 are SGDLS and YYNGEE. The length of the CDR3 is 17 residues. J lost 0 bases, V lost 1 base, and 1 base had no gene match. The DNA of the CDR3 is TGTGCCAGCAGCGTAACTAGCGGGGCCTCTGGGGCCAACGTCCTGACTTTC. Its translation: CASSVTSGASGANVLTF.

This clonotype was recorded many times. The chain combines TRBV21-1 with TRBJ2-7; TRBD2 reflects the table's D call only, with no check against the DNA. TRBV21-1 is a listed pseudogene. CDR3 length: 16 amino acids. CDR3 DNA: TGTGCCAGCAGCAACATGGCGGGAGAAGAACCCCACGAGCAGTACTTC. It translates to CASSNMAGEEPHEQYF.

This clonotype showed up many times. This chain uses TRBV9 with TRBJ2-3; D may match TRBD1 or TRBD2 (5 bases each). The CDR3 is made up of 13 amino acids. Germline values: CDR1 SGDLS, CDR2 YYNGEE. The V end lost 2 bases, the J end lost 2 bases, and 6 bases lay between the germline ends. The DNA for the CDR3 is TGTGCCAGCAGCGTGGGACCCACAGATACGCAGTATTTT. This codes for CASSVGPTDTQYF.

This clonotype was observed at least ten times. The chain employs TRBV9 and TRBJ2-1; maybe TRBD2 (6 bases). The length of the CDR3 is 14 residues. Looked up from germline, CDR1 is SGDLS and CDR2 is YYNGEE. V lost 0 bases and J 6 bases, leaving 10 bases between the germline ends. The CDR3 nucleotides read TGTGCCAGCAGCGTAGAACTAGCCGGCAATGAGCAGTTCTTC. This gives the protein CASSVELAGNEQFF.

This clonotype is termed medium-sized. The rearrangement joins TRBV9 to TRBJ2-2; 7 bases fit TRBD2. V was pared by 2 bases and J by 5 bases, with 6 bases of the junction left unmatched. The length of the CDR3 is 15 residues. Per germline, CDR1 SGDLS and CDR2 YYNGEE. For the CDR3, the DNA is TGTGCCAGCAGCGTGGGAGGGTTTGATACCGGGGAGCTGTTTTTT. This sequence encodes CASSVGGFDTGELFF. Together with reference TRBV9 and TRBJ2-2, the CDR3 gives the full variable domain: DSGVTQTPKHLITATGQRVTLRCSPRSGDLSVYWYQQSLDQGLQFLIQYYNGEERAKGNILERFSAQQFPDLHSELNLSSLELGDSALYFCASSVGGFDTGELFFGEGSRLTVL.

This clonotype appeared many times. V and J are TRBV9 and TRBJ1-4; 7 bases agree with TRBD1. The CDR3 covers 14 residues. The V segment lost 4 bases and the J segment 8 bases; nucleotides outside the gene matches: 8. Per germline, CDR1 SGDLS and CDR2 YYNGEE. In DNA form, the CDR3 reads TGTGCCAGCAGCCCGCGACAGGGTCGGGAAAAACTGTTTTTT. Residues: CASSPRQGREKLFF.

At least ten counts were recorded for this clonotype. The V and J genes are TRBV9 and TRBJ2-2; 7 nucleotides agree with TRBD1. The V and J ends lost 4 bases and 3 bases, in that order; junction bases with no gene match: 6. This CDR3 has 15 residues. The germline V gene has CDR1 SGDLS and CDR2 YYNGEE. This chain's CDR3 is CASSLRQGDTGELFF. The CDR3 nucleotides are TGTGCCAGCAGCCTTAGACAGGGAGACACCGGGGAGCTGTTTTTT.

This clonotype was seen repeatedly, ten times or more. This chain links TRBV9 with TRBJ2-2; TRBD2 agrees at 10 bases. The CDR3 runs 17 residues. Germline V lookup: CDR1 SGDLS, CDR2 YYNGEE. Unmatched junction bases numbered 7, after V lost 2 bases and J lost 3 bases. The CDR3 DNA sequence: TGTGCCAGCAGCGTCTCTAGCGGGAGTGTTCACACCGGGGAGCTGTTTTTT. It is translated as CASSVSSGSVHTGELFF.